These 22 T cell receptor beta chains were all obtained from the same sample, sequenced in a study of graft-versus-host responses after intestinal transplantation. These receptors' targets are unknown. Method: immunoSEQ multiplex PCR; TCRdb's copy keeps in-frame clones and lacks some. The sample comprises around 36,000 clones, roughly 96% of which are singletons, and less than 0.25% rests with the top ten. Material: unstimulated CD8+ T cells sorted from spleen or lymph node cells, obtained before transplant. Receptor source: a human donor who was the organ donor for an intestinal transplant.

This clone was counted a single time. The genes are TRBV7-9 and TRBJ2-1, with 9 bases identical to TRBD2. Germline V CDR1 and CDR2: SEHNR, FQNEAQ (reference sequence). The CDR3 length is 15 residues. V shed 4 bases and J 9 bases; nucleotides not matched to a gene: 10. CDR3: CASSSLTSGIPEQFF. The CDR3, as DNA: TGTGCCAGCAGCTCCTTGACTAGCGGTATCCCTGAGCAGTTCTTC.

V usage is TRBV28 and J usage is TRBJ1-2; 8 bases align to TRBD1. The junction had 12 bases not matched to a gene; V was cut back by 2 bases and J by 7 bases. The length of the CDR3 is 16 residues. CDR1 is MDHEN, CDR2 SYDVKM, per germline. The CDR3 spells CASSLAGWTGRGGYTF. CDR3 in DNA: TGTGCCAGCAGTTTAGCGGGTTGGACAGGGCGGGGTGGCTACACCTTC.

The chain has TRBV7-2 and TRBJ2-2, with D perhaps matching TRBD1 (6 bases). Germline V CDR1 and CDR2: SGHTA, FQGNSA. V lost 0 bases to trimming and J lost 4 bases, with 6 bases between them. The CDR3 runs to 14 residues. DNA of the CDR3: TGTGCCAGCAGCTTAGCGGGGGCCACCGGGGAGCTGTTTTTT. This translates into CASSLAGATGELFF.

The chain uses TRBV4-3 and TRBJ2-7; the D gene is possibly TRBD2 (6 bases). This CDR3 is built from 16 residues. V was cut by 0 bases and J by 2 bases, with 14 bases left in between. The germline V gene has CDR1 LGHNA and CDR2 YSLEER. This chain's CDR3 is CASSQDLLGGAYEQYF. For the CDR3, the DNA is TGCGCCAGCAGCCAAGATTTGCTAGGAGGGGCCTACGAGCAGTACTTC.

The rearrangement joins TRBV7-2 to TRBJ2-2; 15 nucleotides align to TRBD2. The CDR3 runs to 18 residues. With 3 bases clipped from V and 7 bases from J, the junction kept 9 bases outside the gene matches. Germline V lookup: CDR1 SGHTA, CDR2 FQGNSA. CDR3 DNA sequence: TGTGCCAGCAGCTTTTCCGGACTAGCGGGGGGGCCGATCGGGGAGCTGTTTTTT. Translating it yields CASSFSGLAGGPIGELFF.

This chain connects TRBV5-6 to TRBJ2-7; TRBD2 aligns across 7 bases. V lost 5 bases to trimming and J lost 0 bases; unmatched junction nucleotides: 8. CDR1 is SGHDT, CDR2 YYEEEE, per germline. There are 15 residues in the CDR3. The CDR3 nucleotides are TGTGCCAGCAGTCTCCAAAGCGGGGACTCCTACGAGCAGTACTTC. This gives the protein CASSLQSGDSYEQYF.

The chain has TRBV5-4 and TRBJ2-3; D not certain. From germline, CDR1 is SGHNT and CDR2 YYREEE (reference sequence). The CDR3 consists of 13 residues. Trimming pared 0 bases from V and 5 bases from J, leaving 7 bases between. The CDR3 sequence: CASSLGPGDTQYF. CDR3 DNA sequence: TGTGCCAGCAGCTTGGGACCTGGAGATACGCAGTATTTT.

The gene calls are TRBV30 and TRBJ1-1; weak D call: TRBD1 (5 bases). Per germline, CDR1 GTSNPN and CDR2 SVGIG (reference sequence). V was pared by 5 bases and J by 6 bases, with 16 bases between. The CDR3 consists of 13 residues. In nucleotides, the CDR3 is TGTGCCTGGTCCCTTTGGGGAGGGGCTGAAGCTTTCTTT. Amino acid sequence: CAWSLWGGAEAFF. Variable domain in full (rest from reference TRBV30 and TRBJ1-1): SQTIHQWPATLVQPVGSPLSLECTVEGTSNPNLYWYRQAAGRGLQLLFYSVGIGQISSEVPQNLSASRPQDRQFILSSKKLLLSDSGFYLCAWSLWGGAEAFFGQGTRLTVV.

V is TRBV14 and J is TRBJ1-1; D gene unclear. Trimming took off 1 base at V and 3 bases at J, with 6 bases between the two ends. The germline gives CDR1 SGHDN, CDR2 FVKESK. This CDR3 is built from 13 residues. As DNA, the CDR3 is TGTGCCAGCAGCCAAGGGCTTTACACTGAAGCTTTCTTT. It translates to CASSQGLYTEAFF.

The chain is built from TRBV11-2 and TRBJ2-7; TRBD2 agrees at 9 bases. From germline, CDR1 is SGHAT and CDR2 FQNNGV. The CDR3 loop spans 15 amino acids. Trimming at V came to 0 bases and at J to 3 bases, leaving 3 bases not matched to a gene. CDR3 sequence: CASSLEASGDYEQYF. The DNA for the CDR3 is TGTGCCAGCAGCTTAGAGGCTAGCGGGGACTACGAGCAGTACTTC.

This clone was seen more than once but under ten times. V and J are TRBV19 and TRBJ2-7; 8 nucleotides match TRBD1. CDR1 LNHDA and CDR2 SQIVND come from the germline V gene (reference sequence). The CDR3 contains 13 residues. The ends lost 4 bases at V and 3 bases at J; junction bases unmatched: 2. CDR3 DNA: TGTGCCAGTAGTACTACAGGGGGCTACGAGCAGTACTTC. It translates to CASSTTGGYEQYF.

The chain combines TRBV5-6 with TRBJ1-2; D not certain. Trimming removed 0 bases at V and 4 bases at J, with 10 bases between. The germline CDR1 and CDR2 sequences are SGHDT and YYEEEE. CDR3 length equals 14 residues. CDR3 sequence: CASSLEERAYGYTF. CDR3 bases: TGTGCCAGCAGCTTGGAGGAAAGGGCCTATGGCTACACCTTC.

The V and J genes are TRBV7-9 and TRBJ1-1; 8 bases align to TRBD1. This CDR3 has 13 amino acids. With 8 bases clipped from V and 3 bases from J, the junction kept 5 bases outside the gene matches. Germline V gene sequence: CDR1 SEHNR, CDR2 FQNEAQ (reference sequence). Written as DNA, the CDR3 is TGTGCCAGCCTATCGGACAGGGACACTGAAGCTTTCTTT. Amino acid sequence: CASLSDRDTEAFF.

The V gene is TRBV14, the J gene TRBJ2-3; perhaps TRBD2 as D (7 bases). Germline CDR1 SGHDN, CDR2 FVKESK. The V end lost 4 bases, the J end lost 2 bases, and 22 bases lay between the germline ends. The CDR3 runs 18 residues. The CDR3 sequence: CASSLAGGGRDYTDTQYF. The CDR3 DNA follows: TGTGCCAGCAGCCTCGCCGGGGGCGGTCGGGACTACACAGATACGCAGTATTTT. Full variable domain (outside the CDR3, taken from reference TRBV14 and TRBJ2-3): EAGVTQFPSHSVIEKGQTVTLRCDPISGHDNLYWYRRVMGKEIKFLLHFVKESKQDESGMPNNRFLAERTGGTYSTLKVQPAELEDSGVYFCASSLAGGGRDYTDTQYFGPGTRLTVL.

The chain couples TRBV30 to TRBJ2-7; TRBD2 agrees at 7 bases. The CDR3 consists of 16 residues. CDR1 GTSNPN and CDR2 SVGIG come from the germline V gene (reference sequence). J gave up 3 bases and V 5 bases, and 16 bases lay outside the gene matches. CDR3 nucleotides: TGTGCCTGGCCGAGAATAGGGACTATGTGGATCTACGAGCAGTACTTC. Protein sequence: CAWPRIGTMWIYEQYF. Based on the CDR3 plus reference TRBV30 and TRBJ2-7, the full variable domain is SQTIHQWPATLVQPVGSPLSLECTVEGTSNPNLYWYRQAAGRGLQLLFYSVGIGQISSEVPQNLSASRPQDRQFILSSKKLLLSDSGFYLCAWPRIGTMWIYEQYFGPGTRLTVT.

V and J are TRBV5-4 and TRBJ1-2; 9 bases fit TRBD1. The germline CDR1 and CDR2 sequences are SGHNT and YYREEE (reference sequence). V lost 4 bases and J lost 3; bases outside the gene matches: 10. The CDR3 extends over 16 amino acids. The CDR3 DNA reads TGTGCCAGCAGCAAAAACCCGGGACAGGGATACTATGGCTACACCTTC. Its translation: CASSKNPGQGYYGYTF.

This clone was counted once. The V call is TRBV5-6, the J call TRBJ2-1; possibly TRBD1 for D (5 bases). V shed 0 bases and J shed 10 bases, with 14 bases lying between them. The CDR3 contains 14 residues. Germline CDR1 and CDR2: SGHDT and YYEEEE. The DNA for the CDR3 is TGTGCCAGCAGCTTGGGGTCGAACGCAGGGGAGCAGTTCTTC. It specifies CASSLGSNAGEQFF.

Here the CDR3 DNA reads TGTGCCAGCATCCTTTCAACAGGGGGAAGTACTGAAGCTTTCTTT. It translates to CASILSTGGSTEAFF. The chain recombines TRBV27 with TRBJ1-1, with 8 positions matching TRBD1. Germline V gives CDR1 MNHEY, CDR2 SMNVEV (reference sequence). The J segment lost 5 bases and the V segment lost 7 bases, leaving 12 bases of the junction unmatched. The CDR3 length is 15 residues.

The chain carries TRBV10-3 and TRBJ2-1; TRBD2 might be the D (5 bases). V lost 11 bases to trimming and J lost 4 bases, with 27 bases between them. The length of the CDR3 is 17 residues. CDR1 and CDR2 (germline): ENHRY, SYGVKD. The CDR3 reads CASAPGGLQFRYNEQFF. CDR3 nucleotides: TGTGCCTCGGCCCCGGGCGGACTGCAGTTTCGGTACAATGAGCAGTTCTTC.

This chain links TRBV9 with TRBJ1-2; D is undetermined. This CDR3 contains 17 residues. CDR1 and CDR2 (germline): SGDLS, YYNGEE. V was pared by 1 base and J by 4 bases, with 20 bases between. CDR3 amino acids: CASSVRSWQILGYGYTF. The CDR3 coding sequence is TGTGCCAGCAGCGTACGGTCTTGGCAGATCCTGGGCTATGGCTACACCTTC.

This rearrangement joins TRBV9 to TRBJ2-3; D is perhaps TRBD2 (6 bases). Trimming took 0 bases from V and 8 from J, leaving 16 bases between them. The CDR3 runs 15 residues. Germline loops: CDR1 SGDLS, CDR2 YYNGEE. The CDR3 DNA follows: TGTGCCAGCAGCGTAGACTTGGAGGGTCCGGTTACGCAGTATTTT. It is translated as CASSVDLEGPVTQYF.

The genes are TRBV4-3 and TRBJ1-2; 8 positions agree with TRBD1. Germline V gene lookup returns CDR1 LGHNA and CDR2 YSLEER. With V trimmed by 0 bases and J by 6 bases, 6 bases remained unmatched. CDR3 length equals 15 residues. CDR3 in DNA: TGCGCCAGCAGCCAAGATTATCAGGGGGCGGATGGCTACACCTTC. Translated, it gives CASSQDYQGADGYTF.